This passage covers 15 T cell receptor beta chains from one sample sequenced in a study of graft-versus-host responses after intestinal transplantation (dated by TCRdb to the early 2020s). These receptors' antigens are unknown. The library was built by means of the immunoSEQ multiplex PCR assay. Imported from immuneACCESS, the table was reduced by TCRdb to in-frame sequences with V and J called. These copies leave out some clones; in studies compared against another copy, an unresolved V gene accounts for under half, and the cause of the remainder is not known. The sample includes under 100,000 clones, with approximately 80% observed a single time. Approximately 0.84% of the sample is in the top ten clones. In the paper's terms, the time point label means: cells obtained before transplantation from donor or recipient. The sample was unstimulated CD4+ T cells sorted from spleen or lymph node cells, taken before intestinal transplant. These receptors were obtained from a human donor who received an intestinal transplant.

This clone was detected only a few times. The chain has TRBV27 and TRBJ2-7; 7 nucleotides match TRBD1. CDR1 and CDR2 (germline): MNHEY, SMNVEV (reference sequence). The J segment lost 7 bases and the V segment lost 6 bases, leaving 9 bases of the junction unmatched. This CDR3 spans 13 amino acids. In DNA, the CDR3 is TGTGCCAGCAGACCGACAGGGACGTGGGAGCAGTACTTC. Translation: CASRPTGTWEQYF.

V and J are TRBV6-1 and TRBJ2-5; the D gene is possibly TRBD2 (5 bases). CDR3 length: 14 residues. V was shortened by 6 bases and J by 2 bases, with 13 bases between the two germline ends. Per the germline V gene, CDR1 is MNHNS and CDR2 is SASEGT. The CDR3 region is CASRRTVSQETQYF. DNA for the CDR3: TGTGCCAGCAGGCGGACTGTTTCTCAAGAGACCCAGTACTTC.

This sequence joins TRBV6-5 and TRBJ2-7; 9 bases are shared with TRBD2. The junction had 4 bases not matched to a gene; V was cut back by 7 bases and J by 3 bases. The CDR3 sequence is 13 residues long. The germline CDR1 and CDR2 sequences are MNHEY and SVGAGI. This CDR3 is CASKLAGDYEQYF. The CDR3, as DNA: TGTGCCAGCAAATTAGCGGGGGACTACGAGCAGTACTTC.

The gene calls are TRBV2 and TRBJ2-7; 9 bases line up with TRBD1. The germline V gene has CDR1 SNHLY and CDR2 FYNNEI. This CDR3 has 14 amino acids. Germline trimming cut 6 bases from V and 3 bases from J; bases unmatched to any gene: 6. CDR3 protein: CASRGTGSDYEQYF. DNA of the CDR3: TGTGCCAGCAGGGGGACAGGGAGTGACTACGAGCAGTACTTC.

The chain is built from TRBV5-1 and TRBJ2-7; 7 bases agree with TRBD2. The trim removed 4 bases at V and 3 bases at J, leaving 7 bases unmatched. Germline V gene lookup returns CDR1 SGHRS and CDR2 YFSETQ. This CDR3 is 14 amino acids long. CDR3 in DNA: TGCGCCAGCAGCCGGGGGGACGGGAACTACGAGCAGTACTTC. Protein product: CASSRGDGNYEQYF.

The chain couples TRBV5-4 to TRBJ2-7; TRBD2 matches 9 bases. Germline V lookup: CDR1 SGHNT, CDR2 YYREEE (reference sequence). The CDR3 consists of 17 residues. With V trimmed by 2 bases and J by 0 bases, 9 bases remained unmatched. The CDR3 reads CASSFGSGSPSSYEQYF. CDR3 DNA sequence: TGTGCCAGCAGCTTTGGTAGCGGGAGCCCCTCCTCCTACGAGCAGTACTTC.

The chain combines TRBV29-1 with TRBJ2-5; 7 bases match TRBD1. With 7 bases clipped from V and 5 bases from J, the junction kept 7 bases outside the gene matches. CDR3 length equals 12 residues. Germline V gene lookup returns CDR1 SQVTM and CDR2 ANQGSEA. The DNA of the CDR3 is TGCAGCGAGAAGACAGGGACGGAGACCCAGTACTTC. It specifies CSEKTGTETQYF.

The chain uses TRBV2 and TRBJ1-4; D remains unclear. The CDR3 extends over 14 amino acids. Germline V CDR1 and CDR2: SNHLY, FYNNEI. V was shortened by 5 bases and J by 0 bases, with 7 bases between the two germline ends. This CDR3 reads CASSSVTTNEKLFF. CDR3 nucleotides: TGTGCCAGCAGTTCAGTTACAACTAATGAAAAACTGTTTTTT.

The V call is TRBV7-9, the J call TRBJ1-1; D is possibly TRBD1 (5 bases). The V gene's germline CDR1 is SEHNR and CDR2 FQNEAQ (reference sequence). V was clipped by 1 base and J by 11 bases, with 11 bases between them. This CDR3 has 12 residues. The CDR3 is CASSLEEGRAFF. The CDR3 DNA reads as TGTGCCAGCAGCTTAGAGGAGGGGCGCGCTTTCTTT.

This chain joins TRBV11-2 and TRBJ2-1, with 13 bases identical to TRBD2. The CDR3 spans 18 residues. Germline V CDR1 and CDR2: SGHAT, FQNNGV. The trim removed 2 bases at V and 4 bases at J, leaving 8 bases unmatched. The CDR3 nucleotides are TGTGCCAGCAGCTTACGTCGAACTAGCGGGAGGGGTTACAATGAGCAGTTCTTC. Protein product: CASSLRRTSGRGYNEQFF.

This clone was seen a handful of times. This chain joins TRBV2 and TRBJ2-3; D might be TRBD1 (7 bases). This CDR3 comprises 12 residues. V lost 6 bases to trimming and J lost 9 bases, with 13 bases between them. The germline gives CDR1 SNHLY, CDR2 FYNNEI. CDR3 residues: CASSQGGRTQYF. CDR3 sequence (DNA): TGTGCCAGCAGCCAGGGGGGTAGAACGCAGTATTTT.

The gene calls are TRBV2 and TRBJ2-2, with 8 nucleotides matching TRBD2. CDR3 length: 18 residues. V dropped 3 bases and J dropped 2; count of bases not matched to a gene: 11. Germline CDR1 and CDR2: SNHLY and FYNNEI. This chain's CDR3 is CASSDLHPGGANTGELFF. The CDR3 coding sequence is TGTGCCAGCAGTGATCTACACCCGGGGGGGGCCAACACCGGGGAGCTGTTTTTT.

V is TRBV23-1 and J is TRBJ2-7; D possibly corresponds to TRBD1 (5 bases). TRBV23-1 is reported as an ORF; its role is uncertain. V was shortened by 2 bases and J by 3 bases, with 14 bases between the two germline ends. The length of the CDR3 is 15 residues. CDR3 loop: CASSQGAREYYEQYF. The CDR3 DNA follows: TGCGCCAGCAGTCAAGGGGCTAGGGAATACTACGAGCAGTACTTC.

The chain has TRBV5-5 and TRBJ1-4, with D perhaps TRBD1 (6 bases). Trimming cost V 0 bases and J 0 bases, with 12 bases left between them. CDR3 length: 17 amino acids. CDR1 SGHKS and CDR2 YYEKEE come from the germline V gene (reference sequence). In nucleotides, the CDR3 is TGTGCCAGCAGCTTGGTAGGGGGGGTTGCAACTAATGAAAAACTGTTTTTT. Translating it yields CASSLVGGVATNEKLFF. The variable domain in full, with the rest retrieved from reference TRBV5-5 and TRBJ1-4, is DAGVTQSPTHLIKTRGQQVTLRCSPISGHKSVSWYQQVLGQGPQFIFQYYEKEERGRGNFPDRFSARQFPNYSSELNVNALLLGDSALYLCASSLVGGVATNEKLFFGSGTQLSVL.

The DNA for the CDR3 is TGTGCCAGTAGTCCACAGAGTAATTCACCCCTCCACTTT. Translation: CASSPQSNSPLHF. The chain combines TRBV19 with TRBJ1-6; D remains ambiguous. The length of the CDR3 is 13 residues. CDR1 and CDR2 (germline): LNHDA, SQIVND (reference sequence). Trimming pared 5 bases from V and 6 bases from J, leaving 8 bases between.